Listed below are T cell receptor beta chains from one sample, sequenced in a study of CD8 T cells in ankylosing spondylitis. TCRdb independently ran MiXCR on the 5' RACE reads; one entry per CDR3 protein. Of 130,000 or so distinct CDR3 sequences in the sample, 17% were seen once. Material: blood, either unsorted or a sorted T cell fraction (not recorded which). These TCRs come from a male donor with ankylosing spondylitis. CDR3s include the opening cysteine and the closing phenylalanine or tryptophan. A D gene is named only where the DNA matches it firmly. A row's size may be missing; if present it is once, few, many or a size class.

DNA: TGTGCCAGCAGCCAACCCGCCAGCGGGAAGTACGAGCAGTACTTC
CDR3: CASSQPASGKYEQYF
D: TRBD2
size: few
J: TRBJ2-7
V: TRBV14

DNA: TGTGCCAGCAGCTTAGCTGTCGGGGGCACAGATACGCAGTATTTT
CDR3: CASSLAVGGTDTQYF
D: .
size: few
J: TRBJ2-3
V: TRBV7-9

DNA: TGTGCCAGCAGCCGACCGAACACTGAAGCTTTCTTT
CDR3: CASSRPNTEAFF
D: .
size: few
J: TRBJ1-1
V: TRBV7-9

DNA: TGTGCCAGCAGCCCTAACCCTAGCCCCGGGGAGCTGTTTTTT
CDR3: CASSPNPSPGELFF
D: .
size: .
J: TRBJ2-2
V: TRBV12-3/TRBV12-4

DNA: TGTGCCAGCAGGAGCGGGAGAGAGTTCTTC
CDR3: CASRSGREFF
D: TRBD2
size: .
J: TRBJ2-1
V: TRBV2

DNA: TGTGCCAGCAGCTGGACCCGGACAGGGTCTGGGGCCAACGTCCTGACTTTC
CDR3: CASSWTRTGSGANVLTF
D: TRBD1
size: .
J: TRBJ2-6
V: TRBV11-1

DNA: TGCGCCAGCAGATCGGAACAGGAAAGCCTCACAGATACGCAGTATTTT
CDR3: CASRSEQESLTDTQYF
D: .
size: .
J: TRBJ2-3
V: TRBV4-1

DNA: TGTGCCAGCAGCTCCCGGACTAGTCAAGGGGGGGTCCCTTACTACGAGCAGTACTTC
CDR3: CASSSRTSQGGVPYYEQYF
D: .
size: .
J: TRBJ2-7
V: TRBV11-1

DNA: TGCAGTGCCTATGGACAGGGTAAAATCTACGAGCAGTACTTC
CDR3: CSAYGQGKIYEQYF
D: TRBD1
size: few
J: TRBJ2-7
V: TRBV20-1

DNA: TGCAGCGTTGGGGGGGGGGACGACTATGGCTACACCTTC
CDR3: CSVGGGDDYGYTF
D: .
size: many
J: TRBJ1-2
V: TRBV29-1

DNA: TGCGCCAGCAGCCAAGATCGGATGGGAAGGGTAGGAAGCAATGAGCAGTTCTTC
CDR3: CASSQDRMGRVGSNEQFF
D: .
size: many
J: TRBJ2-1
V: TRBV4-3

DNA: TGTGCCAGCAGCTGGGGGCTAGCGGCCACCTCCTACAATGAGCAGTTCTTC
CDR3: CASSWGLAATSYNEQFF
D: .
size: few
J: TRBJ2-1
V: TRBV7-9

DNA: TGTGCCAGCAGTCCTCATGCCTACGAGCAGTACTTC
CDR3: CASSPHAYEQYF
D: .
size: few
J: TRBJ2-7
V: TRBV27

DNA: TGTGCCAGCAGTGGGGGACAGGTCACCTACAATGAGCAGTTCTTC
CDR3: CASSGGQVTYNEQFF
D: TRBD1
size: .
J: TRBJ2-1
V: TRBV6-1

DNA: TGTGCCAGCAGTGAAGGTAAAGACGAGCAGTACTTC
CDR3: CASSEGKDEQYF
D: .
size: .
J: TRBJ2-7
V: TRBV2

DNA: TGCGCCAGCAGCCAAGGGGCCCTACTCGGAAATGAGCAGTTCTTC
CDR3: CASSQGALLGNEQFF
D: .
size: once
J: TRBJ2-1
V: TRBV4-1

DNA: TGTGCCAGCAGTTATCTCTCCTACGAGCAGTACTTC
CDR3: CASSYLSYEQYF
D: .
size: .
J: TRBJ2-7
V: TRBV12-3/TRBV12-4

DNA: TGTGCCATCAGTGAGTCGATAATGGAAGGCGATAGCAATCAGCCCCAGCATTTT
CDR3: CAISESIMEGDSNQPQHF
D: .
size: many
J: TRBJ1-5
V: TRBV10-3

DNA: TGTGCCAGCAGTTACTCGACTAGCGGGAGTCAGTACGAGCAGTACTTC
CDR3: CASSYSTSGSQYEQYF
D: TRBD2
size: few
J: TRBJ2-7
V: TRBV6-5

DNA: TGTGCCAGCACTTCTAACCCCAACTACGAGCAGTACTTC
CDR3: CASTSNPNYEQYF
D: .
size: .
J: TRBJ2-7
V: TRBV6-5

DNA: TGTGCCAGCAGCCAAGAGTTAACAGCCCGGGGAGATACGCAGTATTTT
CDR3: CASSQELTARGDTQYF
D: .
size: .
J: TRBJ2-3
V: TRBV3-1

DNA: TGTGCCAGCAGCGTAGAGTTTAGGGTCGATGAGCAGTTCTTC
CDR3: CASSVEFRVDEQFF
D: .
size: few
J: TRBJ2-1
V: TRBV9

DNA: TGCAGTGCTCATGGACTAGCGGGAGCCTACGAGCAGTACTTC
CDR3: CSAHGLAGAYEQYF
D: TRBD2
size: .
J: TRBJ2-7
V: TRBV20-1

DNA: TGTGCGAGCCTTGGTGCGGGGAAAATGGTAGATACGCAGTATTTT
CDR3: CASLGAGKMVDTQYF
D: .
size: .
J: TRBJ2-3
V: TRBV2

DNA: TGCGCCAGCAGCCTTCTGCTAGCGGGCAATCAAGAGACCCAGTACTTC
CDR3: CASSLLLAGNQETQYF
D: TRBD2
size: few
J: TRBJ2-5
V: TRBV4-1

DNA: TGTGCCAGCAGCTTAGCGGGACTAGCGGATGAGCAGTTCTTC
CDR3: CASSLAGLADEQFF
D: TRBD2
size: .
J: TRBJ2-1
V: TRBV7-9

DNA: TGTGCCACTCGGATCGCGGGAGGGACGGATGAGCAGTTCTTC
CDR3: CATRIAGGTDEQFF
D: TRBD2
size: .
J: TRBJ2-1
V: TRBV27

DNA: TGTGCCAGCAGTCGAAGAACCCTGGAGGGGGGTGCGGAGCAGTACTTC
CDR3: CASSRRTLEGGAEQYF
D: .
size: .
J: TRBJ2-7
V: TRBV3-1

DNA: TGTGCCTGGAGTGTAAGTCAGAGGGTGTACGAGCAGTACTTC
CDR3: CAWSVSQRVYEQYF
D: .
size: few
J: TRBJ2-7
V: TRBV30

DNA: TGTGCCAGCAGTTACACCCGGAGGTGGCTAGCGGACTCCTACAATGAGCAGTTCTTC
CDR3: CASSYTRRWLADSYNEQFF
D: TRBD2
size: .
J: TRBJ2-1
V: TRBV6-2/TRBV6-3

DNA: TGTGCCATCAGAGAGCGGCAGGGAAGCAACATTCAGTACTTC
CDR3: CAIRERQGSNIQYF
D: .
size: few
J: TRBJ2-4
V: TRBV10-3

DNA: TGTGCCAGCAGATTGGGGGGGGGGACTGAAGCTTTCTTT
CDR3: CASRLGGGTEAFF
D: .
size: few
J: TRBJ1-1
V: TRBV6-1

DNA: TGTGCCAGCAGCTTGTGGGAGACCGCAGTCTACGAGCAGTACTTC
CDR3: CASSLWETAVYEQYF
D: .
size: .
J: TRBJ2-7
V: TRBV5-4

DNA: TGTGCCAGCAGCCACAAGCAGAGCATGAACACTGAAGCTTTCTTT
CDR3: CASSHKQSMNTEAFF
D: .
size: few
J: TRBJ1-1
V: TRBV27

DNA: TGTGCCAGCAGCTTGGGAGGGGGGAAAGAGCAGTACTTC
CDR3: CASSLGGGKEQYF
D: .
size: few
J: TRBJ2-7
V: TRBV5-6

DNA: TGTGCCAGCAGCCAAGTCACTCTACAAGAGACCCAGTACTTC
CDR3: CASSQVTLQETQYF
D: .
size: few
J: TRBJ2-5
V: TRBV14

DNA: TGTGCTAGCAGCCCGAAGGACATTAACACCGGGGAGCTGTTTTTT
CDR3: CASSPKDINTGELFF
D: .
size: few
J: TRBJ2-2
V: TRBV7-7

DNA: TGTGCCAGCAGCCCTAGGGACTTGACCATTTTCGCAACTAATGAAAAACTGTTTTTT
CDR3: CASSPRDLTIFATNEKLFF
D: .
size: .
J: TRBJ1-4
V: TRBV9

DNA: TGTGCCAGCAGTTTATCGCGGTCCTACGAGCAGTACTTC
CDR3: CASSLSRSYEQYF
D: .
size: few
J: TRBJ2-7
V: TRBV27

DNA: TGTGCCAGCAGCGTAGGGCGAGTGGGGATGACCCAGTACTTC
CDR3: CASSVGRVGMTQYF
D: .
size: few
J: TRBJ2-5
V: TRBV9

DNA: TGTGCCACCAGCAGAGATGGAGTCAATCAGCCCCAGCATTTT
CDR3: CATSRDGVNQPQHF
D: .
size: few
J: TRBJ1-5
V: TRBV15

DNA: TGCAGTGCTAGAGTTGGAGACAGGAATGAAAAACTGTTTTTT
CDR3: CSARVGDRNEKLFF
D: .
size: few
J: TRBJ1-4
V: TRBV20-1

DNA: TGTGCCAGCCAACCTGCAACTGACTTTCTCTCCTACGAGCAGTACTTC
CDR3: CASQPATDFLSYEQYF
D: .
size: .
J: TRBJ2-7
V: TRBV28

DNA: TGTGCCAGCAGTTTAGGAGGGATGGATGAGCAGTTCTTC
CDR3: CASSLGGMDEQFF
D: .
size: .
J: TRBJ2-1
V: TRBV12-3/TRBV12-4

DNA: TGCGCCAGCAGCCAAGCTGTTGATGGCTACACCTTC
CDR3: CASSQAVDGYTF
D: .
size: few
J: TRBJ1-2
V: TRBV4-1

DNA: TGTGCCAGCAGCTCGGGATTCTACGAGCAGTACTTC
CDR3: CASSSGFYEQYF
D: .
size: .
J: TRBJ2-7
V: TRBV7-9

DNA: TGTGCCAGCAGCCGGCCCGGCAGCAATCAGCCCCAGCATTTT
CDR3: CASSRPGSNQPQHF
D: .
size: .
J: TRBJ1-5
V: TRBV28

DNA: TGCGCCAGCAGCGCCGTGACTAGAGGGGAGACCCAGTACTTC
CDR3: CASSAVTRGETQYF
D: .
size: few
J: TRBJ2-5
V: TRBV10-2

DNA: TGTGCCAGCAGCGGGACTAGCGGAACTTCCTACGAGCAGTACTTC
CDR3: CASSGTSGTSYEQYF
D: TRBD2
size: .
J: TRBJ2-7
V: TRBV3-1

DNA: TGTGCCAGCAGTGGAAGCAGGGGGGCATCCTACAATGAGCAGTTCTTC
CDR3: CASSGSRGASYNEQFF
D: .
size: .
J: TRBJ2-1
V: TRBV6-1

DNA: TGTGCCAGCAGACCTTACACCGGGGAGCTGTTTTTT
CDR3: CASRPYTGELFF
D: .
size: many
J: TRBJ2-2
V: TRBV6-6

DNA: TGCAGCGGGGGGGACAGCCCTCCTTCCTACAATGAGCAGTTCTTC
CDR3: CSGGDSPPSYNEQFF
D: .
size: few
J: TRBJ2-1
V: TRBV29-1

DNA: TGCGCCAGCAGCCTTCGACGGATGGACACCGGGGAGCTGTTTTTT
CDR3: CASSLRRMDTGELFF
D: .
size: .
J: TRBJ2-2
V: TRBV4-1